The present T cell receptor (beta chain) was sequenced within a study of shared clonotypes between healthy human individuals. Regarding this clone: Antigen unknown.

Notes on the study in general: A handful of donors showed sharing of 4.5% to 6% of naive CD4 clonotypes.

Assay: immunoSEQ multiplex PCR; the TCRdb copy retains only in-frame clones and omits some. Of roughly 1 million clones listed, under 80% are singletons. The clonotype comes from a man aged 18 to 29 in good health. Material: memory CD4+ T cells sorted from blood. Subset: CD45RA-negative fraction.

CDR3 in DNA: TGTGCCAGCAGCCAGGATGGGGTCGCGACCCAGTACTTC. The encoded protein is CASSQDGVATQYF. The chain has TRBV11-1 and TRBJ2-5; D is uncertain. The CDR3 loop spans 13 amino acids. V lost 5 bases and J 7 bases, leaving 14 bases between the germline ends. Germline V gives CDR1 SGHAT, CDR2 FQDESV (reference sequence).